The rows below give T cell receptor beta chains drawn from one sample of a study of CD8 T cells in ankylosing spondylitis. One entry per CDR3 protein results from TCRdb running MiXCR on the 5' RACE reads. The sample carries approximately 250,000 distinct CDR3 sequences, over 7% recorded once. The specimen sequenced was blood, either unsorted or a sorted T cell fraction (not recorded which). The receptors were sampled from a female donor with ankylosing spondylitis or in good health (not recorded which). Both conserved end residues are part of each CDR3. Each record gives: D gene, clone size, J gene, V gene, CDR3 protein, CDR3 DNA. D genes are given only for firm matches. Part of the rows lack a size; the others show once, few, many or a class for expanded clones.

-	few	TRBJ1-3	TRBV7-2	CASSLGTGTAGNTIYF	TGTGCCAGCAGCTTGGGAACCGGGACGGCTGGAAACACCATATATTTT
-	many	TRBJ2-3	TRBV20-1	CSASRRSDTDTQYF	TGCAGTGCAAGCCGGCGCTCCGACACAGATACGCAGTATTTT
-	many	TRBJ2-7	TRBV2	CASRGPGDEQYF	TGTGCCAGCAGAGGGCCGGGGGACGAGCAGTACTTC
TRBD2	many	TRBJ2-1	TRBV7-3	CASSLFPGGEQFF	TGTGCCAGCAGCTTATTTCCGGGAGGTGAGCAGTTCTTC
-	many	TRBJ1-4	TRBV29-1	CSAQGPRPHNEKLFF	TGCAGCGCGCAAGGTCCCCGGCCCCATAATGAAAAACTGTTTTTT
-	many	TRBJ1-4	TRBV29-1	CSVAQPPSNEKLFF	TGCAGCGTTGCCCAGCCGCCAAGTAATGAAAAACTGTTTTTT
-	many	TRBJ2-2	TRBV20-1	CSARVVGAGELFF	TGCAGTGCTAGAGTAGTAGGCGCCGGGGAGCTGTTTTTT
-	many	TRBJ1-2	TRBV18	CASSPSTDNYGYTF	TGTGCCAGCTCACCATCGACAGATAACTATGGCTACACCTTC
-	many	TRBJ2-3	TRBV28	CASSKSTDTQYF	TGTGCCAGCAGTAAAAGCACAGATACGCAGTATTTT
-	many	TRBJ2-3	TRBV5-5	CASSLGTFDTQYF	TGTGCCAGCAGCCTCGGGACTTTTGATACGCAGTATTTT
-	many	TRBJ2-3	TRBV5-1	CASRDTPTDTQYF	TGCGCCAGCCGGGACACCCCCACAGATACGCAGTATTTT
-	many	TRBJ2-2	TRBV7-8	CASSFGRNANTGELFF	TGTGCCAGCAGCTTCGGACGGAACGCGAACACCGGGGAGCTGTTTTTT
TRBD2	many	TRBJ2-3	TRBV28	CASRQLAGGSTDTQYF	TGTGCCAGCAGACAATTAGCGGGAGGCTCCACAGATACGCAGTATTTT
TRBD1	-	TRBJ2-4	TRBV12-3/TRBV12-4	CASSFLYGTGGEKNIQYF	TGTGCCAGCAGTTTTCTATACGGGACAGGGGGAGAGAAAAACATTCAGTACTTC
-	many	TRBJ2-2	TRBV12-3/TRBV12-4	CASSPWGDGAGELFF	TGTGCCAGCAGCCCGTGGGGGGATGGGGCCGGGGAGCTGTTTTTT
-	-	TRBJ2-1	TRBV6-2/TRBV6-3	CASGGSSHAEQFF	TGTGCCAGTGGGGGGAGCTCCCATGCTGAGCAGTTCTTC
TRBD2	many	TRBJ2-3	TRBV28	CAINSLYSAGGPTDTQYF	TGTGCCATCAACAGTTTATATTCTGCGGGAGGCCCCACAGATACGCAGTATTTT
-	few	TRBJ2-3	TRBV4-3	CASSRRGLNTDTQYF	TGCGCCAGCAGCCGGAGAGGACTAAACACAGATACGCAGTATTTT
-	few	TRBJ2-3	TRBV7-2	CASSLGVFTDTQYF	TGTGCCAGCAGCTTAGGCGTGTTCACAGATACGCAGTATTTT
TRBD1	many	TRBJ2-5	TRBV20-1	CSATTGLETQYF	TGCAGTGCCACGACAGGGTTAGAGACCCAGTACTTC
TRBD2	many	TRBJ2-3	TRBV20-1	CSARDMGLAGADTQYF	TGCAGTGCTAGAGACATGGGACTAGCGGGAGCGGATACGCAGTATTTT
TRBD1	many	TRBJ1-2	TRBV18	CASSPVGQGDGGYTF	TGTGCCAGCTCACCAGTAGGACAGGGGGATGGAGGCTACACCTTC
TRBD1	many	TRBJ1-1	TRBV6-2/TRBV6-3	CASSYSGQEAFF	TGTGCCAGCAGTTACTCGGGACAGGAAGCTTTCTTT
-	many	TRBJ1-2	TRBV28	CATWAGWYGYTF	TGTGCCACCTGGGCAGGGTGGTATGGCTACACCTTC
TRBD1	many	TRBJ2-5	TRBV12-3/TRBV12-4	CASSLGYRGQETQYF	TGTGCCAGCAGTTTAGGTTACAGGGGACAAGAGACCCAGTACTTC
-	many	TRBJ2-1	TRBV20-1	CSARSAGANEQFF	TGCAGTGCTAGGTCAGCCGGGGCCAATGAGCAGTTCTTC
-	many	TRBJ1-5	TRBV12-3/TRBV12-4	CASSYGQTDQPQHF	TGTGCCAGCAGTTACGGACAGACCGATCAGCCCCAGCATTTT
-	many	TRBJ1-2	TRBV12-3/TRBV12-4	CASRRGGGGYTF	TGTGCCAGCAGGAGGGGCGGGGGCGGCTACACCTTC
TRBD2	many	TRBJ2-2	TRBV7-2	CASSLAFQAGGPVNTGELFF	TGTGCCAGCAGCTTAGCTTTTCAAGCGGGAGGACCCGTTAACACCGGGGAGCTGTTTTTT
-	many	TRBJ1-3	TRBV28	CASSFRNTIYF	TGTGCCAGCAGTTTTAGGAACACCATATATTTT
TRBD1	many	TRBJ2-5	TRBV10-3	CAITEGQGYTETQYF	TGTGCCATCACTGAAGGACAGGGATATACAGAGACCCAGTACTTC
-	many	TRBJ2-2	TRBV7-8	CASSAPGRDTGELFF	TGTGCCAGCAGCGCACCGGGACGAGACACCGGGGAGCTGTTTTTT
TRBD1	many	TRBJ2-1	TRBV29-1	CSASSAGQGNNEQFF	TGCAGCGCCTCCAGCGCGGGACAGGGAAACAATGAGCAGTTCTTC
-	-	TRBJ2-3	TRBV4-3	CASSAGSMDTQYF	TGCGCCAGCAGCGCGGGGAGTATGGATACGCAGTATTTT
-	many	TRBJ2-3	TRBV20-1	CSASGRLPNTQYF	TGCAGTGCTAGTGGACGGCTTCCAAATACGCAGTATTTT
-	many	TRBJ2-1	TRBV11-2	CASNLGGLPNYNEQFF	TGTGCCAGTAACCTCGGGGGCCTACCTAACTACAATGAGCAGTTCTTC
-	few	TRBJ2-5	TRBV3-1	CASSQVQVQETQYF	TGTGCCAGCAGCCAAGTTCAGGTCCAAGAGACCCAGTACTTC
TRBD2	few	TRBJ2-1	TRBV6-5	CASARGGEQFF	TGTGCCAGTGCCCGGGGGGGAGAGCAGTTCTTC
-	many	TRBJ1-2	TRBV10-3	CAIKGTSGPSGDYGYTF	TGTGCCATCAAGGGGACCTCGGGACCGAGCGGGGACTATGGCTACACCTTC
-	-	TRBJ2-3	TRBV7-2	CASSQGNSVTDTQYF	TGTGCCAGCAGCCAAGGGAATAGCGTCACAGATACGCAGTATTTT
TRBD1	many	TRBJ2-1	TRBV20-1	CSARVAVGQGQFF	TGCAGTGCTAGAGTAGCAGTTGGACAGGGGCAGTTCTTC
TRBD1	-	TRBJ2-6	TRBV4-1	CASSFDRVSGANVLTF	TGCGCCAGCAGCTTCGACAGGGTGTCTGGGGCCAACGTCCTGACTTTC
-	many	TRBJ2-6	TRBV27	CASSLRVGGANVLTF	TGTGCCAGCAGTTTGAGGGTTGGTGGGGCCAACGTCCTGACTTTC
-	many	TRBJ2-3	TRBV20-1	CSAREWKGSSFTDTQYF	TGCAGTGCTAGAGAATGGAAGGGCAGCTCATTCACAGATACGCAGTATTTT
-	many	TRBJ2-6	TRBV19	CASSRQGSGANVLTF	TGTGCCAGTAGTAGACAAGGCTCTGGGGCCAACGTCCTGACTTTC
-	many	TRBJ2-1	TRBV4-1	CASSQDPAPREQFF	TGCGCCAGCAGCCAAGATCCGGCCCCCCGAGAGCAGTTCTTC
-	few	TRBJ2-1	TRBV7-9	CASSPTLSYNEQFF	TGTGCCAGCAGCCCGACACTCTCCTACAATGAGCAGTTCTTC
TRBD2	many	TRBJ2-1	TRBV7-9	CASESGSGDEQFF	TGTGCCAGCGAAAGCGGGAGTGGAGATGAGCAGTTCTTC
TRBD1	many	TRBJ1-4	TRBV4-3	CASSQDWRQGAEKLFF	TGCGCCAGCAGCCAAGATTGGAGACAGGGGGCGGAAAAACTGTTTTTT
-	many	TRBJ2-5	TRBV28	CASSRSRGQETQYF	TGTGCCAGCAGTCGGTCTAGAGGGCAAGAGACCCAGTACTTC
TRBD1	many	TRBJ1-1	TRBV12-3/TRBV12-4	CASSLTGGFEAFF	TGTGCCAGCAGTTTGACAGGGGGATTTGAAGCTTTCTTT
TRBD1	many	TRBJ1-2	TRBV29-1	CSAGQGKNYGYTF	TGCAGCGCTGGACAGGGAAAAAACTATGGCTACACCTTC
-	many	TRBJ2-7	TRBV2	CASSGEYEQYF	TGTGCCAGCAGTGGCGAATACGAGCAGTACTTC
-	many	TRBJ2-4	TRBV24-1	CATSDPPTTKDNIQYF	TGTGCCACCAGTGATCCCCCTACCACAAAGGACAACATTCAGTACTTC
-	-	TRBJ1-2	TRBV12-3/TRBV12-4	CASRTLGNGYTF	TGTGCCAGCAGGACCTTGGGGAATGGCTACACCTTC
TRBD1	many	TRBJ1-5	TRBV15	CATSRYTGGNQPQHF	TGTGCCACCAGCAGATATACAGGGGGAAATCAGCCCCAGCATTTT
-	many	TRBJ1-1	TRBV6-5	CASSYSAVNTEAFF	TGTGCCAGCAGTTACTCGGCGGTGAACACTGAAGCTTTCTTT
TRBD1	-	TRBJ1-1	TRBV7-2	CASSADRGVRNTEAFF	TGTGCCAGCAGCGCCGACAGGGGAGTTCGAAACACTGAAGCTTTCTTT
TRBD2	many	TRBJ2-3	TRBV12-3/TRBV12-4	CASSRPGLAGTDTQYF	TGTGCCAGCAGTCGACCGGGACTAGCGGGCACAGATACGCAGTATTTT